A selection of T cell receptor beta chains follows, all from one sample in a study of beta chain features in type 1 diabetes. Assay: immunoSEQ multiplex PCR; the TCRdb copy retains only in-frame clones and omits some. This sample has approximately 250,000 clones, with roughly an eighth found just once. The specimen was naive CD4+ T cells from blood. These receptors were obtained from a woman in her forties in good health. CDR3s include the opening cysteine and the closing phenylalanine or tryptophan. The D gene is left open where the match is weak. Size values are once, few and many counts, or a class for expanded clones, and some rows have none.

abundance: -; j_gene: TRBJ1-4; d_gene: TRBD1; v_gene: TRBV7-8; CDR3aa: CASSPGQGSNEKLFF; CDR3nt: TGTGCCAGCAGCCCAGGACAGGGAAGTAATGAAAAACTGTTTTTT
abundance: -; j_gene: TRBJ2-1; d_gene: TRBD1; v_gene: TRBV19; CDR3aa: CASSTGTGGVNEQFF; CDR3nt: TGTGCCAGTAGTACTGGGACAGGGGGTGTCAATGAGCAGTTCTTC
abundance: -; j_gene: TRBJ1-4; d_gene: -; v_gene: TRBV18; CDR3aa: CASSPLGEINEKLFF; CDR3nt: TGTGCCAGCTCCCCACTTGGGGAGATTAATGAAAAACTGTTTTTT
abundance: -; j_gene: TRBJ2-7; d_gene: TRBD2; v_gene: TRBV7-9; CDR3aa: CASSPGGASYEQYF; CDR3nt: TGTGCCAGCAGCCCGGGGGGGGCGAGCTACGAGCAGTACTTC
abundance: -; j_gene: TRBJ1-4; d_gene: -; v_gene: TRBV10-3; CDR3aa: CAISESRGAGEKLFF; CDR3nt: TGTGCCATCAGTGAGTCTCGGGGGGCAGGAGAAAAACTGTTTTTT
abundance: -; j_gene: TRBJ2-2; d_gene: TRBD2; v_gene: TRBV5-4; CDR3aa: CASSLGLAGNTGELFF; CDR3nt: TGTGCCAGCAGCTTAGGACTAGCGGGGAACACCGGGGAGCTGTTTTTT
abundance: few; j_gene: TRBJ2-7; d_gene: -; v_gene: TRBV7-9; CDR3aa: CASSRRGMGGEQYF; CDR3nt: TGTGCCAGCAGCCGCCGCGGGATGGGTGGCGAGCAGTACTTC
abundance: -; j_gene: TRBJ2-1; d_gene: -; v_gene: TRBV6-6; CDR3aa: CASSYSGGSEQFF; CDR3nt: TGTGCCAGCAGTTACTCGGGAGGTTCTGAGCAGTTCTTC
abundance: -; j_gene: TRBJ2-6; d_gene: -; v_gene: TRBV5-1; CDR3aa: CASSLGQTNSGANVLTF; CDR3nt: TGCGCCAGCAGCTTGGGACAGACCAACTCTGGGGCCAACGTCCTGACTTTC
abundance: few; j_gene: TRBJ2-7; d_gene: TRBD1; v_gene: TRBV5-1; CDR3aa: CASSDHWDRGSYEQYF; CDR3nt: TGCGCCAGCAGCGATCATTGGGACAGGGGGTCCTACGAGCAGTACTTC
abundance: few; j_gene: TRBJ2-2; d_gene: -; v_gene: TRBV6-5; CDR3aa: CASSYRGASTGELFF; CDR3nt: TGTGCCAGCAGTTACCGGGGGGCCTCCACCGGGGAGCTGTTTTTT
abundance: few; j_gene: TRBJ1-1; d_gene: TRBD1; v_gene: TRBV7-2; CDR3aa: CASSYWTGNTEAFF; CDR3nt: TGTGCCAGCAGCTACTGGACAGGGAACACTGAAGCTTTCTTT
abundance: -; j_gene: TRBJ2-3; d_gene: TRBD2; v_gene: TRBV9; CDR3aa: CASSVVGTGGGSSTDTQYF; CDR3nt: TGTGCCAGCAGCGTAGTTGGTACCGGGGGGGGGTCTAGCACAGATACGCAGTATTTT
abundance: few; j_gene: TRBJ2-3; d_gene: TRBD2; v_gene: TRBV18; CDR3aa: CASSPRASGITDTQYF; CDR3nt: TGTGCCAGCTCACCAAGGGCTAGCGGAATCACAGATACGCAGTATTTT
abundance: -; j_gene: TRBJ1-6; d_gene: TRBD1; v_gene: TRBV7-2; CDR3aa: CASSRTGDSPLHF; CDR3nt: TGTGCCAGCAGTCGGACAGGGGATTCACCCCTCCACTTT
abundance: -; j_gene: TRBJ2-1; d_gene: -; v_gene: TRBV4-2; CDR3aa: CASSQSETTGTNEQFF; CDR3nt: TGTGCCAGCAGCCAATCCGAGACTACGGGAACCAATGAGCAGTTCTTC
abundance: -; j_gene: TRBJ2-1; d_gene: TRBD1; v_gene: TRBV6-1; CDR3aa: CASRLDRYDEQFF; CDR3nt: TGTGCCAGCAGGCTGGACAGGTACGATGAGCAGTTCTTC
abundance: few; j_gene: TRBJ2-7; d_gene: TRBD1; v_gene: TRBV5-1; CDR3aa: CASSSDRVPPYEQYF; CDR3nt: TGCGCCAGCAGCTCAGACAGGGTCCCACCTTACGAGCAGTACTTC
abundance: -; j_gene: TRBJ1-5; d_gene: -; v_gene: TRBV2; CDR3aa: CASSVDSSNQPQHF; CDR3nt: TGTGCCAGCAGTGTAGACAGTAGCAATCAGCCCCAGCATTTT
abundance: few; j_gene: TRBJ1-1; d_gene: -; v_gene: TRBV29-1; CDR3aa: CSVDGGGSTEAFF; CDR3nt: TGCAGCGTTGACGGGGGTGGTAGCACTGAAGCTTTCTTT
abundance: few; j_gene: TRBJ1-2; d_gene: TRBD1; v_gene: TRBV5-4; CDR3aa: CASSSTQGVGYTF; CDR3nt: TGTGCCAGCAGCTCTACCCAGGGGGTCGGCTACACCTTC
abundance: few; j_gene: TRBJ1-6; d_gene: TRBD1; v_gene: TRBV2; CDR3aa: CASSELGQSGSPLHF; CDR3nt: TGTGCCAGCAGTGAATTGGGACAGAGTGGTTCACCCCTCCACTTT
abundance: -; j_gene: TRBJ2-3; d_gene: TRBD2; v_gene: TRBV19; CDR3aa: CASSIAGGGDTQYF; CDR3nt: TGTGCCAGTAGTATAGCGGGAGGCGGGGATACGCAGTATTTT
abundance: -; j_gene: TRBJ2-1; d_gene: TRBD1; v_gene: TRBV28; CDR3aa: CASRDRGPPNEQFF; CDR3nt: TGTGCCAGCAGGGACAGGGGGCCTCCGAATGAGCAGTTCTTC
abundance: few; j_gene: TRBJ2-1; d_gene: TRBD2; v_gene: TRBV19; CDR3aa: CASSIGHSGGRYNEQFF; CDR3nt: TGTGCCAGTAGTATCGGCCATAGCGGGGGCCGATACAATGAGCAGTTCTTC
abundance: few; j_gene: TRBJ2-1; d_gene: -; v_gene: TRBV9; CDR3aa: CASSAQIDEQFF; CDR3nt: TGTGCCAGCAGCGCCCAAATAGATGAGCAGTTCTTC
abundance: few; j_gene: TRBJ2-5; d_gene: TRBD2; v_gene: TRBV2; CDR3aa: CASSAGGAQETQYF; CDR3nt: TGTGCCAGCAGCGCCGGGGGGGCCCAAGAGACCCAGTACTTC
abundance: -; j_gene: TRBJ2-3; d_gene: -; v_gene: TRBV5-4; CDR3aa: CASSSRYTQYF; CDR3nt: TGTGCCAGCAGCTCGCGGTATACGCAGTATTTT
abundance: few; j_gene: TRBJ1-2; d_gene: -; v_gene: TRBV6-5; CDR3aa: CASSTGTPGYTF; CDR3nt: TGTGCCAGCAGTACCGGGACTCCCGGCTACACCTTC
abundance: few; j_gene: TRBJ2-3; d_gene: TRBD2; v_gene: TRBV7-2; CDR3aa: CASSFSGDTDTQYF; CDR3nt: TGTGCCAGCAGCTTCAGCGGGGACACAGATACGCAGTATTTT
abundance: few; j_gene: TRBJ1-1; d_gene: -; v_gene: TRBV14; CDR3aa: CASRRGLNTEAFF; CDR3nt: TGTGCCAGCAGGCGGGGGCTGAACACTGAAGCTTTCTTT